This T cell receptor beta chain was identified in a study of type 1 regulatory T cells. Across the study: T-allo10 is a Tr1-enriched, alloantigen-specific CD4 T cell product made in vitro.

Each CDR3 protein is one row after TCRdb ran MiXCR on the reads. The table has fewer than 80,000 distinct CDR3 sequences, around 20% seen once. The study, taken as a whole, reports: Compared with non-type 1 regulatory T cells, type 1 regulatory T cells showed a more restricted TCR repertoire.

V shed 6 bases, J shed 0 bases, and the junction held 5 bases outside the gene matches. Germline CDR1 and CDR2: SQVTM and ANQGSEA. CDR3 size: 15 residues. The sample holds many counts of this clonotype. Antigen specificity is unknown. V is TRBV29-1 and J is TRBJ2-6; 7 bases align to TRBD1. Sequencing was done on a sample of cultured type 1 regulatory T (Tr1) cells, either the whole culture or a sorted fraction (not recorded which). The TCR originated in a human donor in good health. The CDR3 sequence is CSVMTGNSGANVLTF. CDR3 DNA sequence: TGCAGCGTGATGACAGGGAACTCTGGGGCCAACGTCCTGACTTTC.